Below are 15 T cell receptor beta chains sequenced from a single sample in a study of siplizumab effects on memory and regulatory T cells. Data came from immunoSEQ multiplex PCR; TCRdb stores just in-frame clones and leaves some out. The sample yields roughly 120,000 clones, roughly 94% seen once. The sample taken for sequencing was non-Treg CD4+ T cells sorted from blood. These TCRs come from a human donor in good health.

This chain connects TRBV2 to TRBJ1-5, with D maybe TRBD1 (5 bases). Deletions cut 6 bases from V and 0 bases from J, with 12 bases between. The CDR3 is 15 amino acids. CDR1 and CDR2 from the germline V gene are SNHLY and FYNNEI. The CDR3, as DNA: TGTGCCAGCAGATCCGGGACTAATAGCAATCAGCCCCAGCATTTT. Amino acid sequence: CASRSGTNSNQPQHF.

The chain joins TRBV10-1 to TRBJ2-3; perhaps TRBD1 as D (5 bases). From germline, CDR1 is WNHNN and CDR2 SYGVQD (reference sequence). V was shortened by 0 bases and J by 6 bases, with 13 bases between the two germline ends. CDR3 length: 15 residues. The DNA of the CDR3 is TGCGCCAGCAGTGAGTCGGGGCAGGCCCCCGATACGCAGTATTTT. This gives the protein CASSESGQAPDTQYF.

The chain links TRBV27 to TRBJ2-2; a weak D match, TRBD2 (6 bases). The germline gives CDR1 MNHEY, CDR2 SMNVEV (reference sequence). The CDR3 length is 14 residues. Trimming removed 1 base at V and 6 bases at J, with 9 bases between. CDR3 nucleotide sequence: TGTGCCAGCAGTTTATTGTCGGGGGCCGGGGAGCTGTTTTTT. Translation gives CASSLLSGAGELFF.

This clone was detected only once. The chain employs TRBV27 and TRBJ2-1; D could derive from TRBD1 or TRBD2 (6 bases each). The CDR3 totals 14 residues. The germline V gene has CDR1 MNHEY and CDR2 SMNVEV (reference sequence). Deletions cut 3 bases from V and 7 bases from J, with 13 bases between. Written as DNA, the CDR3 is TGTGCCAGCAGTTTTGGGCAGGGGACTAATGAGCAGTTCTTC. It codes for CASSFGQGTNEQFF.

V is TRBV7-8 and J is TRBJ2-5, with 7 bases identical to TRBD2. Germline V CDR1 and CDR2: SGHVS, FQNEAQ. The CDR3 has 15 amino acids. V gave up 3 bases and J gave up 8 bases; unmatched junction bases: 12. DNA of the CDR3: TGTGCCAGCAGCTTGGCGCGGGGGACCGTATTAACCCAGTACTTC. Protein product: CASSLARGTVLTQYF.

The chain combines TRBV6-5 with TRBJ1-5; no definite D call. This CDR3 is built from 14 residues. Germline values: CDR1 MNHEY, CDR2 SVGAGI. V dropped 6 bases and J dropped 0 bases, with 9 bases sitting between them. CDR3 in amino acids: CASSSIHSNQPQHF. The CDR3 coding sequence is TGTGCCAGCAGCAGCATCCATAGCAATCAGCCCCAGCATTTT.

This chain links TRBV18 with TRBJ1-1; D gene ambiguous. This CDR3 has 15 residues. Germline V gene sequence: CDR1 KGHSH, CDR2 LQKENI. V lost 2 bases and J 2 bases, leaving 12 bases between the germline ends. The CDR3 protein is CASSPIEGYNTEAFF. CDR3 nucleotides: TGTGCCAGCTCACCAATTGAGGGTTACAACACTGAAGCTTTCTTT.

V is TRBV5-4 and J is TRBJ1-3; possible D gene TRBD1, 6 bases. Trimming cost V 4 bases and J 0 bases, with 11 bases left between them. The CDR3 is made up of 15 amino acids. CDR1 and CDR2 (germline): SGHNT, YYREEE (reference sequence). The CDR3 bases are TGTGCCAGCAGCCGGGACACCGCCTCTGGAAACACCATATATTTT. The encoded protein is CASSRDTASGNTIYF.

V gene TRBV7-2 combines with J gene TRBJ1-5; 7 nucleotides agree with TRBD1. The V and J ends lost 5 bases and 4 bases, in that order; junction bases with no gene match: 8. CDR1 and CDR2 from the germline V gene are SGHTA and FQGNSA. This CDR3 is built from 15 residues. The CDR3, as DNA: TGTGCCAGCAGCCTGCGAACACAGGGGAATCAGCCCCAGCATTTT. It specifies CASSLRTQGNQPQHF.

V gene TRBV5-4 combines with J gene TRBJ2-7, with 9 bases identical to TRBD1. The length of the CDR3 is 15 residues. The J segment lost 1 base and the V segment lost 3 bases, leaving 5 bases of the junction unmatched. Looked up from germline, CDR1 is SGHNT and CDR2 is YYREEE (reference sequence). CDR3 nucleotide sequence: TGTGCCAGCAGCTCCGGGACAGGGAAGTCCTACGAGCAGTACTTC. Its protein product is CASSSGTGKSYEQYF. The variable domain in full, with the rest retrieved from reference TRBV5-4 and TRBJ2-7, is ETGVTQSPTHLIKTRGQQVTLRCSSQSGHNTVSWYQQALGQGPQFIFQYYREEENGRGNFPPRFSGLQFPNYSSELNVNALELDDSALYLCASSSGTGKSYEQYFGPGTRLTVT.

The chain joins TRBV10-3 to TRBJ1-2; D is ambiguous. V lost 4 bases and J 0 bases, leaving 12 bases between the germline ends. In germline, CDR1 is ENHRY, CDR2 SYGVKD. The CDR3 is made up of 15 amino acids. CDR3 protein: CAISAHTAANYGYTF. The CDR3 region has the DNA TGTGCCATCAGTGCCCACACAGCGGCTAACTATGGCTACACCTTC.

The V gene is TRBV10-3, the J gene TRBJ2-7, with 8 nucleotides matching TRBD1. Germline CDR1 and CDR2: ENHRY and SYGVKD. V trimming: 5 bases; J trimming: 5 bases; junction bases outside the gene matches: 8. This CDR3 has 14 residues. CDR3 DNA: TGTGCCATCAGTTTGGACAGGGCCGGGAACGAGCAGTACTTC. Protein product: CAISLDRAGNEQYF.

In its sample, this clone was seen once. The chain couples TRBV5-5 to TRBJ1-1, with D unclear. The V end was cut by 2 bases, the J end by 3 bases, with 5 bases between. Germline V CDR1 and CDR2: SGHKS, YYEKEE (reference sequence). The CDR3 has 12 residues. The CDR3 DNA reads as TGTGCCAGCAGCTTAGTATACACTGAAGCTTTCTTT. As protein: CASSLVYTEAFF.

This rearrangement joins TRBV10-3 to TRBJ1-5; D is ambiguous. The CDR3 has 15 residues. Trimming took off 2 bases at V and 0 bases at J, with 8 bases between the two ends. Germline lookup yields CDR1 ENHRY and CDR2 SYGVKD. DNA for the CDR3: TGTGCCATCAGTGAGAACGGATATAGCAATCAGCCCCAGCATTTT. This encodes CAISENGYSNQPQHF.

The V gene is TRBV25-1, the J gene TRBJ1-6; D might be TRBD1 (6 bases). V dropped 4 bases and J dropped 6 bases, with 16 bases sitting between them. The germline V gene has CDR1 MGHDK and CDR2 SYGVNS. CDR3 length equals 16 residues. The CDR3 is CASSALDSRPNSPLHF. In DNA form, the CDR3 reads TGTGCCAGCAGTGCTCTGGACAGCCGCCCTAATTCACCCCTCCACTTT.